This TCR beta chain was captured by sequencing in a study of persistence of HIV-infected CD4 T cells. Across the study: CD4+ T cells responding to CMV or HIV-1 Gag were isolated.

Study results and limitations: The rare CMV-responding cells with HIV-1 proviruses were not separately TCR-sequenced.

V dropped 2 bases and J dropped 8 bases, with 16 bases sitting between them. CDR1 and CDR2 (germline): SGHKS, YYEKEE (reference sequence). The CDR3 extends over 14 amino acids. The stimulus was lysate of CMV-infected fibroblasts, roughly 10 ug/mL. CD40L/CD69 double-negative CD45RO-high memory CD4+ T cells were collected. The immunoSEQ assay was version 4, run in survey mode. Produced via immunoSEQ multiplex PCR; TCRdb's table is partial and in-frame only. This sample has roughly 30,000 clones, with roughly 86% found just once. About this clone itself: Its antigen is unidentified.

The clonotype was recovered from an adult man with HIV who was CMV-seropositive. The rearrangement uses TRBV5-5 and TRBJ1-2, with D possibly being TRBD1 (6 bases). Sample: CD4+ T cells sorted from PBMCs after approximately 18-hour stimulation, taken from a patient who received antiretroviral therapy. The CDR3 loop is CASSLNRERSGYTF. CDR3 coding DNA: TGTGCCAGCAGCTTAAACAGGGAGAGGAGCGGCTACACCTTC.